Listed here are 31 T cell receptor beta chains from one sample, sequenced in a study of T cells in tumors after PD-1 blockade. Here immunoSEQ multiplex PCR was the method, and the copy in TCRdb shows in-frame clones only, minus some. Of about 4,900 clones listed, about 66% are singletons. The input for sequencing was tumor tissue, taken before anti-PD-1 treatment. The receptors shown here come from a human donor with cutaneous squamous cell carcinoma.

The count of this clone is one. This chain connects TRBV6-5 to TRBJ1-1; D is uncertain. Between the trimmed V and J ends, which lost 6 bases and 1 base, there was a span of 15 bases. Germline V gene sequence: CDR1 MNHEY, CDR2 SVGAGI. CDR3 length: 15 residues. The CDR3 spells CASSAGRSENTEAFF. DNA of the CDR3: TGTGCCAGCAGCGCCGGCCGCAGCGAGAACACTGAAGCTTTCTTT.

The chain employs TRBV27 and TRBJ1-1; D is perhaps TRBD1 (5 bases). The CDR3 runs to 13 residues. The germline gives CDR1 MNHEY, CDR2 SMNVEV (reference sequence). V lost 6 bases, J lost 0 bases, and 8 bases lay in between. The CDR3 region is CASRGRMNTEAFF. The CDR3 DNA sequence: TGTGCCAGCAGGGGACGGATGAACACTGAAGCTTTCTTT.

The chain has TRBV29-1 and TRBJ1-2; D call uncertain. Germline V lookup: CDR1 SQVTM, CDR2 ANQGSEA. Deletions cut 5 bases from V and 0 bases from J, with 4 bases between. The CDR3 length is 11 residues. In DNA, the CDR3 is TGCAGCGTTTTGACTAACTATGGCTACACCTTC. The encoded protein is CSVLTNYGYTF. Full variable domain (outside the CDR3, taken from reference TRBV29-1 and TRBJ1-2): SAVISQKPSRDICQRGTSLTIQCQVDSQVTMMFWYRQQPGQSLTLIATANQGSEATYESGFVIDKFPISRPNLTFSTLTVSNMSPEDSSIYLCSVLTNYGYTFGSGTRLTVV.

This sequence joins TRBV6-4 and TRBJ2-4, with TRBD2 identical over 7 bases. Trimming removed 8 bases from V and 9 bases from J; junction bases left unmatched: 4. The CDR3 is made up of 11 amino acids. CDR1 and CDR2 from the germline V gene are MRHNA and SNTAGT. CDR3 sequence: CASAGGGIQYF. In DNA, the CDR3 is TGTGCCAGCGCCGGCGGGGGCATTCAGTACTTC.

The rearrangement links TRBV27 to TRBJ2-1; tentatively, D is TRBD2 (5 bases). Deletions cut 1 base from V and 7 bases from J, with 8 bases between. Germline assignment: CDR1 MNHEY and CDR2 SMNVEV (reference sequence). This CDR3 has 13 residues. The CDR3 reads CASSLFRGNEQFF. In DNA, the CDR3 is TGTGCCAGCAGTTTATTTCGAGGGAATGAGCAGTTCTTC.

The V gene is TRBV21-1, the J gene TRBJ2-7. TRBV21-1 is described as a pseudogene. This CDR3 is built from 12 residues. CDR3 region: CASSIKEYEQYF. CDR3 DNA: TGTGCCAGCAGCATTAAGGAATACGAGCAGTACTTC.

As concerns this clone: One base away lies a much larger clone, so this may be a sequencing read error. This sequence joins TRBV10-2 and TRBJ1-1; no reliable D call. Per the germline V gene, CDR1 is WSHSY and CDR2 is SAAADI. The CDR3 has 14 amino acids. As DNA, the CDR3 is TGCACCAGCAGTGAGGACGGGATGAACACTGAAGCTTTCTTT. Encoded protein: CTSSEDGMNTEAFF.

This clone was observed once. The CDR3 loop reads CASSPRQATNTGELFF. The CDR3 DNA reads TGTGCCAGCAGCCCCCGACAGGCTACGAACACCGGGGAGCTGTTTTTT. The genes are TRBV7-9 and TRBJ2-2; a possible D gene is TRBD1 (6 bases). Germline assignment: CDR1 SEHNR and CDR2 FQNEAQ (reference sequence). The CDR3 extends over 16 amino acids. With 5 bases removed from V and 0 bases from J, the gap between germline ends came to 13 bases.

The gene calls are TRBV27 and TRBJ2-3; 11 bases are a match to TRBD2. The germline CDR1 and CDR2 sequences are MNHEY and SMNVEV (reference sequence). V shed 6 bases, J shed 6 bases, and the junction held 5 bases outside the gene matches. This CDR3 has 14 amino acids. The CDR3 nucleotides read TGTGCCAGCAGAACTAGCGGGGGAGGGGATACGCAGTATTTT. Translating gives CASRTSGGGDTQYF.

This chain connects TRBV6-1 to TRBJ2-5; D is unresolved. Germline V gives CDR1 MNHNS, CDR2 SASEGT. With 2 bases removed from V and 7 bases from J, the gap between germline ends came to 14 bases. This CDR3 has 14 residues. The CDR3 DNA follows: TGTGCCAGCAGTGAATCCCGGGCCAGAGGGACCCAGTACTTC. It yields the protein CASSESRARGTQYF.

This clone is large (0.1 to 1%) by share. This chain uses TRBV6-5 with TRBJ1-1; D not resolved. With 6 bases removed from V and 1 base from J, the gap between germline ends came to 6 bases. The CDR3 covers 12 residues. Germline V gene data show CDR1 as MNHEY and CDR2 as SVGAGI. CDR3 in amino acids: CASRRQNTEAFF. In nucleotides, the CDR3 is TGTGCCAGCAGGAGACAGAACACTGAAGCTTTCTTT.

This chain joins TRBV4-1 and TRBJ2-2; D tentatively fits TRBD1 or TRBD2 (5 bases each). Germline CDR1 reads MGHRA; CDR2 reads YSYEKL. The CDR3 extends over 15 amino acids. The V gene lost 1 base and the J gene lost 4 bases, with 10 bases spanning the gap. The CDR3 nucleotides are TGCGCCAGCAGCCAAGCGGCAGGGAGCACCGGGGAGCTGTTTTTT. As protein: CASSQAAGSTGELFF.

This clone has a single count. This sequence joins TRBV7-9 and TRBJ1-5; the match to TRBD1 covers 9 bases. The CDR3 spans 17 residues. CDR1 and CDR2 from the germline V gene are SEHNR and FQNEAQ (reference sequence). J gave up 6 bases and V 5 bases, and 14 bases lay outside the gene matches. In DNA form, the CDR3 reads TGTGCCAGCAGCCGAAATCCGGGACAGGGAGTCGGTCAGCCCCAGCATTTT. Its translation: CASSRNPGQGVGQPQHF.

Judged by abundance, this clone is medium-sized. V usage is TRBV5-5 and J usage is TRBJ2-1, with 10 nucleotides matching TRBD1. This CDR3 contains 15 residues. Trimming at V came to 3 bases and at J to 2 bases, leaving 2 bases not matched to a gene. CDR1 and CDR2 (germline): SGHKS, YYEKEE (reference sequence). Here the CDR3 reads CASSSTGGPYNEQFF. The CDR3 DNA sequence: TGTGCCAGCAGCTCGACAGGGGGCCCCTACAATGAGCAGTTCTTC.

The V and J genes are TRBV12-3 or TRBV12-4 and TRBJ1-5; 8 bases map to TRBD1. J lost 4 bases, V lost 4 bases, and 0 bases had no gene match. There are 13 residues in the CDR3. The CDR3 here is CASSWDRNQPQHF. The DNA for the CDR3 is TGTGCCAGCAGTTGGGACAGGAATCAGCCCCAGCATTTT.

The J gene is TRBJ2-1, the V gene TRBV14; D possibly corresponds to TRBD1 (6 bases). The CDR3 contains 14 residues. Germline V gene lookup returns CDR1 SGHDN and CDR2 FVKESK. Trimming took off 4 bases at V and 4 bases at J, with 11 bases between the two ends. In nucleotides, the CDR3 is TGTGCCAGCAGCCGCCAGGGGCGGTACAATGAGCAGTTCTTC. It codes for CASSRQGRYNEQFF.

There are a few counts of this clone. CDR3 nucleotide sequence: TGTGCCAGCAGTCTTGGACAGGGGTCACCCCTCCACTTT. This sequence encodes CASSLGQGSPLHF. The chain carries TRBV12-3 or TRBV12-4 and TRBJ1-6; TRBD1 matches at 9 bases. Losses at the gene ends were 5 bases for V and 10 bases for J; bases not matched to a gene: 3. The CDR3 runs to 13 residues.

This clone was observed a handful of times. The chain recombines TRBV18 with TRBJ1-5; 7 bases line up with TRBD1. Germline values: CDR1 KGHSH, CDR2 LQKENI. The CDR3 consists of 15 residues. The trim removed 4 bases at V and 3 bases at J, leaving 6 bases unmatched. As DNA, the CDR3 is TGTGCCAGCTCACTGACAGGGCCTCTCAATCAGCCCCAGCATTTT. This encodes CASSLTGPLNQPQHF.

The CDR3 DNA reads as TGTGCCAGCAGCTTGGCTTGGGCTATGAACACTGAAGCTTTCTTT. This gives the protein CASSLAWAMNTEAFF. The chain joins TRBV5-5 to TRBJ1-1; D is ambiguous. CDR1 is SGHKS, CDR2 YYEKEE, per germline (reference sequence). V dropped 0 bases and J dropped 0 bases, with 9 bases sitting between them. The CDR3 has 15 residues.

This rearrangement joins TRBV18 to TRBJ1-4; D is perhaps TRBD1 (6 bases). V was cut by 0 bases and J by 5 bases, with 10 bases left in between. There are 15 residues in the CDR3. Germline CDR1 KGHSH, CDR2 LQKENI. In DNA form, the CDR3 reads TGTGCCAGCTCACCACCGACAGGAGAGAATGAAAAACTGTTTTTT. Translating it yields CASSPPTGENEKLFF.

The rearrangement joins TRBV4-2 to TRBJ2-1; 7 nucleotides agree with TRBD1. The CDR3 consists of 16 residues. The germline gives CDR1 LGHNA, CDR2 YNFKEQ. Trimming at V came to 0 bases and at J to 2 bases, leaving 4 bases not matched to a gene. The CDR3 DNA reads TGTGCCAGCAGCCAAGATTGGGACAGCCCCTACAATGAGCAGTTCTTC. Translation: CASSQDWDSPYNEQFF.

The rearrangement joins TRBV3-1 (or the pseudogene TRBV3-2) to TRBJ2-7; tentative D call: TRBD2 (6 bases). V gave up 1 base and J gave up 2 bases, with 9 bases separating them. Germline V CDR1 and CDR2: LGHDT, YNNKEL (reference sequence). The CDR3 is 14 residues long. The CDR3 region has the DNA TGTGCCAGCAGCCAAGGTGTAGCGGCCTACGAGCAGTACTTC. It specifies CASSQGVAAYEQYF.

This chain uses TRBV19 with TRBJ2-1, with 7 bases fitting TRBD2. The CDR3 consists of 16 residues. With 5 bases clipped from V and 3 bases from J, the junction kept 10 bases outside the gene matches. Germline CDR1 and CDR2: LNHDA and SQIVND (reference sequence). The CDR3 DNA follows: TGTGCCAGTAGTTTGTCCTCTGGCGGGGGCTACAATGAGCAGTTCTTC. This gives the protein CASSLSSGGGYNEQFF.

The chain links TRBV14 to TRBJ2-2, with TRBD2 identical over 11 bases. Looked up from germline, CDR1 is SGHDN and CDR2 is FVKESK. The CDR3 runs 20 residues. Trimming at V came to 2 bases and at J to 0 bases, leaving 11 bases not matched to a gene. Here the CDR3 DNA reads TGTGCCAGCAGCCAACCAGATGAGACTAGCGGGGACCCGAACACCGGGGAGCTGTTTTTT. It is translated as CASSQPDETSGDPNTGELFF.

The V and J genes are TRBV3-1 (or the pseudogene TRBV3-2) and TRBJ1-2; no clear D gene. The CDR3 length is 12 residues. V shed 0 bases and J shed 4 bases, with 3 bases lying between them. Germline values: CDR1 LGHDT, CDR2 YNNKEL (reference sequence). The CDR3 nucleotides are TGTGCCAGCAGCCAAGATCTCTATGGCTACACCTTC. This gives the protein CASSQDLYGYTF.

The chain has TRBV6-2 or TRBV6-3 and TRBJ2-3, with 12 bases lining up with TRBD1. J gave up 2 bases and V 5 bases, and 8 bases lay outside the gene matches. CDR1 and CDR2 from the germline V gene are MNHEY and SVGEGT. The CDR3 runs 17 residues. The CDR3 region is CASSPRDRGRNTDTQYF. CDR3 DNA sequence: TGTGCCAGCAGTCCAAGGGACAGGGGGCGGAACACAGATACGCAGTATTTT.

This clone appeared a single time. CDR3 region: CASSLGGSTPQETQYF. The CDR3 region has the DNA TGTGCCAGCAGCTTAGGGGGGTCTACCCCCCAAGAGACCCAGTACTTC. This chain links TRBV11-1 with TRBJ2-5; the D gene could be TRBD1 or TRBD2 (5 bases each). The germline V and J ends were trimmed by 1 base and 1 base, with 13 bases remaining between them. The CDR3 is 16 amino acids. From germline, CDR1 is SGHAT and CDR2 FQDESV (reference sequence).

This clone was observed a few times. The chain couples TRBV3-1 (or the pseudogene TRBV3-2) to TRBJ2-3; 14 bases align to TRBD2. Looked up from germline, CDR1 is LGHDT and CDR2 is YNNKEL (reference sequence). After removal of 4 bases from V and 0 bases from J, the junction contained 6 bases not matched to a gene. This CDR3 comprises 18 residues. CDR3 amino acids: CASSPGLAGGASTDTQYF. In DNA form, the CDR3 reads TGTGCCAGCAGCCCCGGACTAGCGGGGGGCGCTAGCACAGATACGCAGTATTTT.

The chain employs TRBV27 and TRBJ1-1, with a tentative D call TRBD1 (5 bases). The V gene's germline CDR1 is MNHEY and CDR2 SMNVEV (reference sequence). V lost 6 bases and J 4 bases, leaving 12 bases between the germline ends. The CDR3 totals 13 residues. The CDR3 is CASSTTGRTEAFF. The CDR3 DNA is TGTGCCAGCAGCACAACAGGTCGCACTGAAGCTTTCTTT.

The V call is TRBV5-1, the J call TRBJ2-5; possible D gene TRBD1, 6 bases. The CDR3 is 14 residues long. Germline V CDR1 and CDR2: SGHRS, YFSETQ. V was trimmed by 4 bases and J by 3 bases, leaving 13 bases between them. CDR3 loop: CASSQGLSKETQYF. The CDR3 bases are TGCGCCAGCAGCCAGGGGCTATCGAAAGAGACCCAGTACTTC.

The CDR3 region has the DNA TGCAGTGCTAGTGGGGACAGGGAGGACTACACCTTC. This sequence encodes CSASGDREDYTF. The chain combines TRBV20-1 with TRBJ1-2; TRBD1 aligns across 9 bases. The CDR3 has 12 residues. CDR1 and CDR2 from the germline V gene are DFQATT and SNEGSKA (reference sequence). Germline trimming cut 3 bases from V and 10 bases from J; bases unmatched to any gene: 6.